This entry features one TCR beta chain sequence. Its matching antigen is unknown. Unique molecular identifiers had been added to the TCR beta cDNA libraries. cDNA molecules numbering about 480,000 came from approximately 0.91 to 9.4 million T cells. One entry per CDR3 protein results from TCRdb running MiXCR on the PCR reads. The sample consists of about 820,000 distinct CDR3 sequences, 53% of them appearing once. This specimen belongs to a study of post-analysis software for immune sequencing data. Study background: The study covered relapsing-remitting, secondary progressive and progressive-relapsing courses of multiple sclerosis. The study, taken as a whole, reports: TRBV5-6, TRBV5-1 and TRBV20-1 were among several TRBV segments more frequent in patients than controls.

Germline V gene data show CDR1 as LGHNA and CDR2 as YNFKEQ. The CDR3 covers 16 residues. J gave up 7 bases and V 0 bases, and 9 bases lay outside the gene matches. The TCR originated in a girl aged 5-17 years with multiple sclerosis. Sequencing was performed on blood. The V and J genes are TRBV4-2 and TRBJ1-5; the match to TRBD1 covers 7 bases. CDR3 bases: TGTGCCAGCAGCCAAGATTGGACAGGCCCTTACCAGCCCCAGCATTTT. The encoded protein is CASSQDWTGPYQPQHF.